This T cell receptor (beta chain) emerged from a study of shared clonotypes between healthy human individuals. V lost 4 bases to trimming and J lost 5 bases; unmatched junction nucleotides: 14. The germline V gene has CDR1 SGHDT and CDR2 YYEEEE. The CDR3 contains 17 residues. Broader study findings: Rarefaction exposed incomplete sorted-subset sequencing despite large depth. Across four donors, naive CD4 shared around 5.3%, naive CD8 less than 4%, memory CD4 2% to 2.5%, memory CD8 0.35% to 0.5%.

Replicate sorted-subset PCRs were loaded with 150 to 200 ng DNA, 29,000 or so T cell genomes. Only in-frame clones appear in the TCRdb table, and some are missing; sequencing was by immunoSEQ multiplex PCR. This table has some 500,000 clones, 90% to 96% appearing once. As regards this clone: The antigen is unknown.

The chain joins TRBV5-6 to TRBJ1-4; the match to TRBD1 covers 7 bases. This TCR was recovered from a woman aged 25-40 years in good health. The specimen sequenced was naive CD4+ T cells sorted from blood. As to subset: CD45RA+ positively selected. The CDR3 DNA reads TGTGCCAGCAGCACGGGACAGCCGTTAAGAGCCAATGAAAAACTGTTTTTT. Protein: CASSTGQPLRANEKLFF. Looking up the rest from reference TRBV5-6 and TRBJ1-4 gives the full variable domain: DAGVTQSPTHLIKTRGQQVTLRCSPKSGHDTVSWYQQALGQGPQFIFQYYEEEERQRGNFPDRFSGHQFPNYSSELNVNALLLGDSALYLCASSTGQPLRANEKLFFGSGTQLSVL.